This TCR beta chain was captured by sequencing in a study of blood T cells in healthy people across ages. It was with a sample-barcoded 5' primer and a J-beta primer mix that a second PCR of roughly 6 to 12 cycles was run. Using its own MiXCR run on the 5' RACE reads, TCRdb lists one record per CDR3 protein. Of about 930,000 distinct CDR3 sequences listed, under 35% are singletons. This clonotype has a handful of counts. Its antigen remains unknown. Per sample, no less than 5 micrograms of total RNA were extracted. CDR3 size: 16 residues. After removal of 1 base from V and 5 bases from J, the junction contained 6 bases not matched to a gene. Germline CDR1 SGHTA, CDR2 FQGTGA. Whole-study findings and limits: Diversity was higher, and naive CD4+ cells more numerous, in long-lived donors than in aged donors.

The sample was also linked to a second study, of T cells of mothers and their children. This second report adds: Donation involved three healthy Caucasian mothers and the six children that they had. In both related and unrelated pairs, TCR recombination output is shaped similarly by thymic selection.

The specimen was blood. This receptor was obtained from a woman aged 40 to 50 in good health. The V gene is TRBV7-3, the J gene TRBJ2-2, with 8 bases aligning to TRBD2. DNA of the CDR3: TGTGCCAGCAGCTTAAAGGGACTAGTTGGTACCGGGGAGCTGTTTTTT. Its translation: CASSLKGLVGTGELFF.